A selection of T cell receptor beta chains follows, all from one sample in a study of shared clonotypes between healthy human individuals. The method was immunoSEQ multiplex PCR; TCRdb's version includes in-frame clones alone and lacks a portion of them. The data show around 2.1 million clones, almost 96% seen once. Sequences were obtained from naive CD4+ T cells sorted from blood. The receptor set was obtained from a young man in good health. Each CDR3 is given with its conserved first and last residue. The D gene is left open where the match is weak. Size values are once, few and many counts, or a class for expanded clones, and some rows have none.

CDR3: CASSQAGGSYEQYF
DNA: TGCGCCAGCAGCCAGGCAGGGGGGTCCTACGAGCAGTACTTC
V: TRBV4-1
D: NA
size: NA
J: TRBJ2-7

CDR3: CASLAKNIQYF
DNA: TGTGCCAGCCTAGCCAAAAACATTCAGTACTTC
V: TRBV11-2
D: NA
size: NA
J: TRBJ2-4

CDR3: CTSSQAIRGGGRTDTQYF
DNA: TGCACCAGCAGCCAAGCAATCCGCGGGGGGGGACGCACAGATACGCAGTATTTT
V: TRBV1
D: NA
size: NA
J: TRBJ2-3

CDR3: CASSLAGGVNSPLHF
DNA: TGTGCCAGCAGCTTAGCAGGTGGGGTGAATTCACCCCTCCACTTT
V: TRBV7-2
D: NA
size: NA
J: TRBJ1-6

CDR3: CASSSEAVGRGYTF
DNA: TGTGCCAGCAGCTCGGAGGCGGTGGGGCGAGGCTACACCTTC
V: TRBV28
D: NA
size: NA
J: TRBJ1-2

CDR3: CASSFIQGAHGYTF
DNA: TGTGCCAGCAGTTTCATACAGGGGGCACATGGCTACACCTTC
V: TRBV27
D: TRBD1
size: NA
J: TRBJ1-2

CDR3: CASSQENRGSEQYF
DNA: TGCGCCAGCAGCCAAGAAAACAGGGGTTCCGAGCAGTACTTC
V: TRBV4-1
D: TRBD1
size: NA
J: TRBJ2-7

CDR3: CSVDQGHTDTQYF
DNA: TGCAGCGTAGACCAGGGGCACACAGATACGCAGTATTTT
V: TRBV29-1
D: NA
size: once
J: TRBJ2-3

CDR3: CAYRQAKETQYF
DNA: TGTGCCTATCGACAGGCAAAAGAGACCCAGTACTTC
V: TRBV30
D: NA
size: NA
J: TRBJ2-5

CDR3: CASSLRAGWGYNEQFF
DNA: TGTGCCAGCAGCCTAAGGGCAGGGTGGGGTTACAATGAGCAGTTCTTC
V: TRBV7-3
D: NA
size: NA
J: TRBJ2-1

CDR3: CASSPRGGDITLHF
DNA: TGTGCCAGCTCCCCCCGGGGGGGGGATATTACCCTCCACTTT
V: TRBV18
D: NA
size: NA
J: TRBJ1-6

CDR3: CASSPDRASYNEQFF
DNA: TGCGCCAGCAGCCCCGACAGGGCCAGCTACAATGAGCAGTTCTTC
V: TRBV5-1
D: TRBD1
size: once
J: TRBJ2-1

CDR3: CASSERTGFRETQYF
DNA: TGTGCCAGCAGCGAGCGAACAGGGTTTAGGGAGACCCAGTACTTC
V: TRBV11-2
D: NA
size: NA
J: TRBJ2-5

CDR3: CASSLPGALGEQYF
DNA: TGTGCCAGCAGCCTCCCGGGGGCCCTAGGAGAGCAGTACTTC
V: TRBV5-6
D: NA
size: NA
J: TRBJ2-7

CDR3: CASSTGTGGVQPQHF
DNA: TGCGCCAGCAGCACCGGGACAGGGGGCGTTCAGCCCCAGCATTTT
V: TRBV5-1
D: TRBD1
size: NA
J: TRBJ1-5

CDR3: CASSVTNRGQTADTQYF
DNA: TGTGCCAGCAGCGTAACGAACAGGGGGCAGACAGCAGATACGCAGTATTTT
V: TRBV9
D: TRBD1
size: NA
J: TRBJ2-3

CDR3: CASSVGGHNDSPLHF
DNA: TGTGCCAGCAGCGTAGGGGGACACAATGATTCACCCCTCCACTTT
V: TRBV9
D: NA
size: few
J: TRBJ1-6

CDR3: CASSLGLAGYNEQFF
DNA: TGTGCCAGCAGCTTAGGACTAGCGGGCTACAATGAGCAGTTCTTC
V: TRBV13
D: TRBD2
size: NA
J: TRBJ2-1

CDR3: CASSGREGTVNTIYF
DNA: TGTGCCAGCAGCGGGCGAGAGGGGACCGTAAACACCATATATTTT
V: TRBV6-6
D: NA
size: NA
J: TRBJ1-3

CDR3: CASSRTGQGFYEQYF
DNA: TGTGCCAGTAGTAGGACGGGACAGGGGTTCTACGAGCAGTACTTC
V: TRBV19
D: TRBD1
size: NA
J: TRBJ2-7

CDR3: CASSWGQGANSPLHF
DNA: TGTGCCAGCAGCTGGGGACAGGGGGCAAATTCACCCCTCCACTTT
V: TRBV7-2
D: TRBD1
size: NA
J: TRBJ1-6

CDR3: CASSPPLGAKNIQYF
DNA: TGTGCCAGCAGCCCACCCCTGGGAGCCAAAAACATTCAGTACTTC
V: TRBV7-2
D: NA
size: NA
J: TRBJ2-4

CDR3: CASSFSGERQYF
DNA: TGTGCCAGCAGCTTTTCAGGGGAACGGCAGTACTTC
V: TRBV11-2
D: NA
size: NA
J: TRBJ2-7

CDR3: CASSEQGGQETQYF
DNA: TGTGCCAGCAGCGAACAGGGGGGTCAAGAGACCCAGTACTTC
V: TRBV2
D: TRBD1
size: NA
J: TRBJ2-5

CDR3: CASKGQGVFGQPQHF
DNA: TGTGCCAGTAAGGGACAGGGAGTCTTCGGGCAGCCCCAGCATTTT
V: TRBV19
D: TRBD1
size: once
J: TRBJ1-5

CDR3: CASSLTGSSYNSPLHF
DNA: TGTGCCAGCAGCTTAACGGGGAGCTCCTATAATTCACCCCTCCACTTT
V: TRBV5-4
D: NA
size: few
J: TRBJ1-6

CDR3: CASSPTGTNTEAFF
DNA: TGTGCCAGCAGCCCGACAGGAACGAACACTGAAGCTTTCTTT
V: TRBV7-9
D: NA
size: few
J: TRBJ1-1

CDR3: CASSEASGGAFF
DNA: TGTGCCAGCAGTGAAGCAAGCGGGGGAGCTTTCTTT
V: TRBV2
D: NA
size: NA
J: TRBJ1-1

CDR3: CASSLLGAQDYGYTF
DNA: TGTGCCAGCAGTTTGTTGGGGGCACAGGACTATGGCTACACCTTC
V: TRBV27
D: NA
size: NA
J: TRBJ1-2

CDR3: CASSLGQGPNSPLHF
DNA: TGTGCCAGCAGCCTCGGACAGGGGCCTAATTCACCCCTCCACTTT
V: TRBV7-2
D: TRBD1
size: NA
J: TRBJ1-6

CDR3: CASSQGTHTGAFF
DNA: TGCGCCAGCAGCCAAGGGACCCATACTGGGGCTTTCTTT
V: TRBV4-3
D: NA
size: NA
J: TRBJ1-1

CDR3: CASSLAGILTGNTIYF
DNA: TGTGCCAGCAGCTTAGCAGGGATTCTCACTGGAAACACCATATATTTT
V: TRBV11-2
D: NA
size: NA
J: TRBJ1-3

CDR3: CASSLSGRVLSGNTIYF
DNA: TGTGCCAGCAGTTTATCGGGTAGGGTCTTATCTGGAAACACCATATATTTT
V: TRBV28
D: NA
size: NA
J: TRBJ1-3

CDR3: CASSLRGDNYGYTF
DNA: TGTGCCAGCAGCTTACGAGGCGATAACTATGGCTACACCTTC
V: TRBV7-2
D: NA
size: NA
J: TRBJ1-2

CDR3: CSVEDQGRNTEAFF
DNA: TGCAGCGTTGAAGATCAGGGGAGGAACACTGAAGCTTTCTTT
V: TRBV29-1
D: NA
size: NA
J: TRBJ1-1

CDR3: CASSSGTASGNTIYF
DNA: TGTGCCAGCAGTAGCGGGACAGCCTCTGGAAACACCATATATTTT
V: TRBV6-6
D: TRBD1
size: NA
J: TRBJ1-3

CDR3: CASSLLAGHYEQFF
DNA: TGCGCCAGCAGCTTGTTAGCGGGTCATTATGAGCAGTTCTTC
V: TRBV5-1
D: TRBD2
size: NA
J: TRBJ2-1

CDR3: CASSFQGAVEKLFF
DNA: TGTGCCAGCAGTTTTCAGGGGGCTGTTGAAAAACTGTTTTTT
V: TRBV28
D: TRBD1
size: NA
J: TRBJ1-4

CDR3: CASTPDREGYQPQHF
DNA: TGTGCCAGTACCCCGGACAGGGAAGGATATCAGCCCCAGCATTTT
V: TRBV19
D: TRBD1
size: NA
J: TRBJ1-5

CDR3: CASSLGGTGGRTEAFF
DNA: TGTGCCAGCAGCTTGGGGGGAACAGGGGGCAGGACTGAAGCTTTCTTT
V: TRBV5-6
D: TRBD1
size: NA
J: TRBJ1-1

CDR3: CASSFDLRDTQYF
DNA: TGTGCCAGCAGCTTCGATTTGCGAGATACGCAGTATTTT
V: TRBV5-4
D: NA
size: NA
J: TRBJ2-3

CDR3: CASFKDRSYNSPLHF
DNA: TGTGCCAGCTTCAAGGACCGCTCCTATAATTCACCCCTCCACTTT
V: TRBV2
D: NA
size: NA
J: TRBJ1-6

CDR3: CASSSEPAGETQYF
DNA: TGCGCCAGCAGTAGTGAACCCGCAGGGGAGACCCAGTACTTC
V: TRBV10-1
D: NA
size: NA
J: TRBJ2-5